The 32 T cell receptor beta chains in this list originate from one sample, sequenced in a study of cytomegalovirus exposure and HLA in healthy donors. PCR employed 60 Vbeta and 13 Jbeta primers. Some clones are missing from TCRdb's copy, which holds only in-frame ones; the method was immunoSEQ multiplex PCR. The sample includes some 250,000 clones, around 80% of them seen just once. What was sequenced was PBMCs. These TCRs come from a woman aged 40 to 50 in good health and CMV-seropositive.

A note on this clone: At one end, the junction sequence differs from germline, possibly due to a read error. The chain uses TRBV7-9 and TRBJ2-7; possibly TRBD2 for D (6 bases). Per the germline V gene, CDR1 is SEHNR and CDR2 is FQNEAQ (reference sequence). There are 14 residues in the CDR3. The DNA for the CDR3 is TGTTCCAGCAGCCCGCAGTTGGGGGGCTACGAGCAGTACTTC. It codes for CSSSPQLGGYEQYF. The whole variable domain, filled in from reference TRBV7-9 and TRBJ2-7, reads DTGVSQNPRHKITKRGQNVTFRCDPISEHNRLYWYRQTLGQGPEFLTYFQNEAQLEKSRLLSDRFSAERPKGSFSTLEIQRTEQGDSAMYLCSSSPQLGGYEQYFGPGTRLTVT.

The rearrangement joins TRBV5-1 to TRBJ2-2; D might be TRBD1 (6 bases). Germline V gene sequence: CDR1 SGHRS, CDR2 YFSETQ. CDR3 size: 15 residues. V lost 0 bases and J 4 bases, leaving 10 bases between the germline ends. The CDR3 sequence: CASSLGPGVTGELFF. CDR3 DNA sequence: TGCGCCAGCAGCTTGGGTCCAGGGGTCACCGGGGAGCTGTTTTTT.

The V and J genes are TRBV18 and TRBJ1-1; TRBD1 aligns across 8 bases. After removal of 5 bases from V and 0 bases from J, the junction contained 8 bases not matched to a gene. Looked up from germline, CDR1 is KGHSH and CDR2 is LQKENI. The CDR3 is 16 amino acids. The CDR3: CASSSSTGALNTEAFF. CDR3 nucleotides: TGTGCCAGCTCATCTTCGACAGGGGCCTTGAACACTGAAGCTTTCTTT.

This chain connects TRBV4-1 to TRBJ2-7; D possibly corresponds to TRBD2 (6 bases). This CDR3 region has 15 residues. From germline, CDR1 is MGHRA and CDR2 YSYEKL. Trimming cost V 3 bases and J 1 base, with 13 bases left between them. The CDR3, as DNA: TGCGCCAGCAGCCACATCGGGAGATCTTCCTACGAGCAGTACTTC. Its protein product is CASSHIGRSSYEQYF.

The CDR3 DNA follows: TGTGCCAGCAGCCGACGAGCGCCGAGAGCAGGGTTGGCCGGAAACACCATATATTTT. This encodes CASSRRAPRAGLAGNTIYF. The gene calls are TRBV7-2 and TRBJ1-3; D perhaps matches TRBD1 (5 bases). The germline gives CDR1 SGHTA, CDR2 FQGNSA. This CDR3 is built from 19 residues. Trimming shortened V by 5 bases and J by 4 bases, and 27 bases separated the two germline ends.

The chain has TRBV4-3 and TRBJ1-4, with 8 bases aligning to TRBD1. The trim removed 3 bases at V and 8 bases at J, leaving 5 bases unmatched. CDR1 LGHNA and CDR2 YSLEER come from the germline V gene. There are 14 residues in the CDR3. This CDR3 reads CASSQDRESEKLFF. CDR3 bases: TGCGCCAGCAGCCAGGACAGGGAGTCGGAAAAACTGTTTTTT.

The chain has TRBV5-1 and TRBJ1-1; TRBD1 aligns across 8 bases. Germline lookup yields CDR1 SGHRS and CDR2 YFSETQ. This CDR3 is built from 14 residues. Trimming took 4 bases from V and 2 from J; bases not matched to a gene: 4. The CDR3 loop is CASSADRANTEAFF. The CDR3 nucleotides read TGCGCCAGCAGCGCGGACAGGGCAAACACTGAAGCTTTCTTT.

The J gene is TRBJ1-2, the V gene TRBV30; TRBD1 matches 11 bases. This CDR3 has 15 amino acids. Losses at the gene ends were 3 bases for V and 4 bases for J; bases not matched to a gene: 7. The germline CDR1 and CDR2 sequences are GTSNPN and SVGIG (reference sequence). DNA for the CDR3: TGTGCCTGGAGCGCCGGGACAGGGGGGCCCTATGGCTACACCTTC. It is translated as CAWSAGTGGPYGYTF.

The V and J genes are TRBV11-3 and TRBJ1-1, with D hard to call. Trimming cost V 5 bases and J 3 bases, with 22 bases left between them. The CDR3 length is 17 residues. Germline values: CDR1 SGHNT, CDR2 YENEEA. The CDR3 coding sequence is TGTGCCAGCAGCGCGAGAAGAAATCTAATCTCCCACACTGAAGCTTTCTTT. Translation gives CASSARRNLISHTEAFF.

V and J are TRBV5-1 and TRBJ1-6; a possible D gene is TRBD1 (5 bases). This CDR3 has 15 residues. Germline V gene lookup returns CDR1 SGHRS and CDR2 YFSETQ. Between the trimmed V and J ends, which lost 6 bases and 4 bases, there was a span of 14 bases. CDR3 sequence (DNA): TGCGCCAGCACCGACATCGACAGATATAATTCACCCCTCCACTTT. Amino acid sequence: CASTDIDRYNSPLHF.

This clone was picked up one time. This chain links TRBV6-1 with TRBJ2-5; 9 bases line up with TRBD2. J gave up 4 bases and V 4 bases, and 10 bases lay outside the gene matches. This CDR3 has 16 amino acids. Germline assignment: CDR1 MNHNS and CDR2 SASEGT. The CDR3 nucleotides are TGTGCCAGCAGTGGGTCCGGGACTAGCAGATTAGAGACCCAGTACTTC. Amino acids: CASSGSGTSRLETQYF.

The V and J genes are TRBV7-9 and TRBJ2-1; D perhaps matches TRBD1 (6 bases). The V end lost 1 base, the J end lost 4 bases, and 14 bases lay between the germline ends. Germline V gives CDR1 SEHNR, CDR2 FQNEAQ (reference sequence). The CDR3 totals 16 residues. The CDR3 loop reads CASSLGRTVPYNEQFF. In DNA, the CDR3 is TGTGCCAGCAGCTTAGGGAGGACAGTCCCTTACAATGAGCAGTTCTTC. The full variable domain, rest sourced from reference TRBV7-9 and TRBJ2-1, is DTGVSQNPRHKITKRGQNVTFRCDPISEHNRLYWYRQTLGQGPEFLTYFQNEAQLEKSRLLSDRFSAERPKGSFSTLEIQRTEQGDSAMYLCASSLGRTVPYNEQFFGPGTRLTVL.

This clone has more than one count but fewer than ten. The chain uses TRBV7-9 and TRBJ2-1; D is possibly TRBD2 (6 bases). The V gene lost 5 bases and the J gene lost 10 bases, with 21 bases spanning the gap. This CDR3 spans 15 amino acids. Germline values: CDR1 SEHNR, CDR2 FQNEAQ (reference sequence). The CDR3 sequence is CASSRPGLHGWEQFF. CDR3 coding DNA: TGTGCCAGCAGCAGGCCGGGACTGCACGGGTGGGAGCAGTTCTTC.

This chain uses TRBV4-2 with TRBJ2-7; 8 nucleotides match TRBD1. There are 14 residues in the CDR3. V gave up 1 base and J gave up 2 bases; unmatched junction bases: 1. Germline values: CDR1 LGHNA, CDR2 YNFKEQ. CDR3 in amino acids: CASSQGQGTYEQYF. CDR3 DNA sequence: TGTGCCAGCAGCCAAGGACAGGGGACCTACGAGCAGTACTTC.

This sequence joins TRBV4-2 and TRBJ1-1, with D tentatively TRBD1 (6 bases). The length of the CDR3 is 13 residues. Per germline, CDR1 LGHNA and CDR2 YNFKEQ. The V end lost 2 bases, the J end lost 8 bases, and 12 bases lay between the germline ends. In DNA form, the CDR3 reads TGTGCCAGCAGCCAACAGGTTCAGGGGGAAGCTTTCTTT. Its translation is CASSQQVQGEAFF.

Comments on this clone: Mismatch with germline at one junction end may stem from a read error. V usage is TRBV7-9 and J usage is TRBJ2-7, with 9 bases aligning to TRBD1. Germline CDR1 and CDR2: SEHNR and FQNEAQ (reference sequence). This CDR3 is 14 amino acids long. The CDR3 sequence is CSSSPGQGLWEQYF. Written as DNA, the CDR3 is TGTTCCAGCTCCCCGGGACAGGGTCTATGGGAGCAGTACTTC. The full variable domain, in which reference TRBV7-9 and TRBJ2-7 provide the parts outside the CDR3, is DTGVSQNPRHKITKRGQNVTFRCDPISEHNRLYWYRQTLGQGPEFLTYFQNEAQLEKSRLLSDRFSAERPKGSFSTLEIQRTEQGDSAMYLCSSSPGQGLWEQYFGPGTRLTVT.

The chain combines TRBV11-1 with TRBJ2-3; 13 bases fit TRBD2. CDR1 is SGHAT, CDR2 FQDESV, per germline (reference sequence). This CDR3 is built from 16 residues. The J segment lost 6 bases and the V segment lost 3 bases, leaving 6 bases of the junction unmatched. In nucleotides, the CDR3 is TGTGCCAGCAGCTTCGTGGGACTAGCGGGAAGGGATACGCAGTATTTT. This gives the protein CASSFVGLAGRDTQYF.

The rearrangement joins TRBV7-3 to TRBJ2-5; TRBD2 agrees at 15 bases. In germline, CDR1 is SGHTA, CDR2 FQGTGA. V lost 4 bases, J lost 4 bases, and 10 bases stayed unmatched. This CDR3 region has 18 residues. Here the CDR3 reads CASSSQGLAGGPGETQYF. The CDR3 DNA follows: TGTGCCAGCAGCTCACAAGGACTAGCGGGGGGGCCCGGAGAGACCCAGTACTTC.

Comment on this clone: A junction end diverges from the germline sequence, so it may reflect a read error. This chain uses TRBV4-3 with TRBJ2-1; D possibly corresponds to TRBD2 (6 bases). The CDR3 consists of 12 residues. The germline CDR1 and CDR2 sequences are LGHNA and YSLEER. Here the CDR3 reads CASSHPGTQTVF. The CDR3 region has the DNA TGCGCCAGCAGCCACCCCGGGACTCAAACGGTCTTC.

This clone showed up just once. The DNA for the CDR3 is TGTGCCAGCAGCCCGGGACAGGCTAACTATGGCTACACCTTC. It is translated as CASSPGQANYGYTF. This sequence joins TRBV5-5 and TRBJ1-2; 8 nucleotides agree with TRBD1. The V segment lost 4 bases and the J segment 0 bases; nucleotides outside the gene matches: 2. This CDR3 is built from 14 residues. Germline lookup yields CDR1 SGHKS and CDR2 YYEKEE (reference sequence). The complete variable domain, with remaining parts taken from reference TRBV5-5 and TRBJ1-2, reads DAGVTQSPTHLIKTRGQQVTLRCSPISGHKSVSWYQQVLGQGPQFIFQYYEKEERGRGNFPDRFSARQFPNYSSELNVNALLLGDSALYLCASSPGQANYGYTFGSGTRLTVV.

The CDR3 reads CASSQSRSGGAGDTQYF. The CDR3 coding sequence is TGCGCCAGCAGCCAAAGCCGTAGCGGGGGGGCCGGAGATACGCAGTATTTT. The V call is TRBV4-3, the J call TRBJ2-3; 11 bases are shared with TRBD2. V lost 2 bases to trimming and J lost 5 bases; unmatched junction nucleotides: 9. The CDR3 spans 17 residues. From germline, CDR1 is LGHNA and CDR2 YSLEER.

The rearrangement joins TRBV9 to TRBJ1-3; D is unresolved. Per germline, CDR1 SGDLS and CDR2 YYNGEE. The CDR3 runs 15 residues. V was cut by 0 bases and J by 7 bases, with 14 bases left in between. The CDR3 region is CASSVEAVPRNTIYF. The CDR3, as DNA: TGTGCCAGCAGCGTAGAGGCCGTCCCGAGGAACACCATATATTTT.

The chain combines TRBV6-1 with TRBJ1-1, with D uncertain. Deletions cut 1 base from V and 4 bases from J, with 10 bases between. Germline V gene sequence: CDR1 MNHNS, CDR2 SASEGT. The length of the CDR3 is 14 residues. The CDR3 nucleotides read TGTGCCAGCAGTGAAGGCGAGGGTCGCACTGAAGCTTTCTTT. Translation gives CASSEGEGRTEAFF.

This rearrangement joins TRBV5-1 to TRBJ2-5; TRBD2 aligns across 8 bases. V shed 2 bases, J shed 2 bases, and the junction held 5 bases outside the gene matches. This CDR3 has 15 residues. Germline V gene sequence: CDR1 SGHRS, CDR2 YFSETQ. CDR3 protein: CASSFYGRVQETQYF. The CDR3 nucleotides read TGCGCCAGCAGCTTCTACGGGAGGGTTCAAGAGACCCAGTACTTC.

The rearrangement uses TRBV30 and TRBJ1-5; D not resolved. In germline, CDR1 is GTSNPN, CDR2 SVGIG (reference sequence). V shed 1 base and J shed 7 bases, with 11 bases lying between them. The CDR3 loop spans 13 amino acids. The CDR3 protein is CAWSGGPLQPQHF. CDR3 nucleotide sequence: TGTGCCTGGAGTGGAGGGCCTTTACAGCCCCAGCATTTT.

The genes are TRBV5-1 and TRBJ1-1; 11 bases are a match to TRBD1. From germline, CDR1 is SGHRS and CDR2 YFSETQ. This CDR3 spans 17 amino acids. The V gene end was trimmed by 0 bases and the J gene end by 0 bases; junction bases not matched to a gene: 4. The CDR3 loop reads CASSLAGTGGLNTEAFF. The CDR3 DNA sequence: TGCGCCAGCAGCTTGGCCGGGACAGGGGGGTTGAACACTGAAGCTTTCTTT.

The sample holds one count of this clone. The chain couples TRBV5-1 to TRBJ2-1, with 15 bases that match TRBD2. Losses at the gene ends were 4 bases for V and 4 bases for J; bases not matched to a gene: 12. Germline loops: CDR1 SGHRS, CDR2 YFSETQ. The CDR3 sequence is 19 residues long. The CDR3 region has the DNA TGCGCCAGCAGCCCCGTCCCGGGACTAGCGGGAGGCGTTTACAATGAGCAGTTCTTC. Protein sequence: CASSPVPGLAGGVYNEQFF.

The chain joins TRBV29-1 to TRBJ2-2, with TRBD2 matching over 8 bases. Germline values: CDR1 SQVTM, CDR2 ANQGSEA. V gave up 6 bases and J gave up 5 bases; unmatched junction bases: 5. The CDR3 length is 13 residues. The CDR3 here is CSVGTRSTGELFF. As DNA, the CDR3 is TGCAGCGTGGGGACTAGATCTACCGGGGAGCTGTTTTTT.

J is TRBJ2-7 and V is TRBV19; D ambiguous. Germline loops: CDR1 LNHDA, CDR2 SQIVND (reference sequence). V lost 5 bases and J 2 bases, leaving 7 bases between the germline ends. There are 12 residues in the CDR3. The DNA of the CDR3 is TGTGCCAGTAGTGGTGCAGCCTACGAGCAGTACTTC. Translation gives CASSGAAYEQYF.

The chain carries TRBV10-3 and TRBJ2-5; 9 nucleotides agree with TRBD1. This CDR3 contains 13 residues. The ends lost 6 bases at V and 5 bases at J; junction bases unmatched: 4. Per the germline V gene, CDR1 is ENHRY and CDR2 is SYGVKD. CDR3 DNA sequence: TGTGCCATCAGCACAGGGGGCTGGGAGACCCAGTACTTC. This translates into CAISTGGWETQYF.

As DNA, the CDR3 is TGCGCCAGCAGCATGACTGGTGCAACTAATGAAAAACTGTTTTTT. It codes for CASSMTGATNEKLFF. The gene calls are TRBV4-3 and TRBJ1-4; D gene unclear. CDR3 length: 15 amino acids. V was shortened by 5 bases and J by 0 bases, with 10 bases between the two germline ends. CDR1 and CDR2 from the germline V gene are LGHNA and YSLEER.

The chain is built from TRBV29-1 and TRBJ2-7, with TRBD1 as a possible D gene (6 bases). Trimming removed 5 bases at V and 0 bases at J, with 11 bases between. CDR1 and CDR2 (germline): SQVTM, ANQGSEA. The CDR3 totals 13 residues. The CDR3: CSVLTGRSYEQYF. CDR3 DNA sequence: TGCAGCGTTTTGACAGGCCGCTCCTACGAGCAGTACTTC.